This T cell receptor beta chain was observed in a study of shared clonotypes between healthy human individuals. Overall study: The study enrolled a couple of women and a few men aged 18 to 49.

Naive CD4+ cells were CD45RA-selected; the remaining cells were memory. Trimming at V came to 8 bases and at J to 2 bases, leaving 3 bases not matched to a gene. The CDR3 covers 13 residues. Germline CDR1 LNHDA, CDR2 SQIVND (reference sequence). The assay was immunoSEQ multiplex PCR, and TCRdb's table has in-frame clones only and misses some. The table lists some 1 million clones, under 80% of them singletons. The specimen sequenced was memory CD4+ T cells sorted from blood. Stated subset: CD45RA-negative fraction. The rearrangement uses TRBV19 and TRBJ1-2, with TRBD1 identical over 9 bases. The sequence was obtained from a man aged 18 to 29 in good health. DNA of the CDR3: TGTGCCAGTGGGACAGGGACCAACTATGGCTACACCTTC. Protein product: CASGTGTNYGYTF.